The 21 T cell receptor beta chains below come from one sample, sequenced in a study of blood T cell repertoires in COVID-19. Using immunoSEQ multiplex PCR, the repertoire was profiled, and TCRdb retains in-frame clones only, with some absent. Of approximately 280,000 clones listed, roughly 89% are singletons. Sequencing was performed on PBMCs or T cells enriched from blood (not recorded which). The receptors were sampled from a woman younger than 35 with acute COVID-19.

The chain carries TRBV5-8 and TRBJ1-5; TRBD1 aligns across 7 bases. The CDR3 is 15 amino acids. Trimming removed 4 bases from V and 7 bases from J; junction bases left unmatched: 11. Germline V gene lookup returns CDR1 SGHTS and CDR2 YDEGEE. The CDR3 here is CASSLGDRDRQPQHF. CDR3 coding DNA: TGTGCCAGCAGCCTGGGAGACAGGGATCGCCAGCCCCAGCATTTT.

The CDR3 DNA is TGTGCCAGCAGCCTAAGGACAGCCAAGAACACTGAAGCTTTCTTT. Translating it yields CASSLRTAKNTEAFF. The chain uses TRBV7-8 and TRBJ1-1; possibly TRBD1 for D (6 bases). CDR1 and CDR2 (germline): SGHVS, FQNEAQ. The CDR3 loop spans 15 amino acids. Trimming removed 5 bases at V and 1 base at J, with 14 bases between.

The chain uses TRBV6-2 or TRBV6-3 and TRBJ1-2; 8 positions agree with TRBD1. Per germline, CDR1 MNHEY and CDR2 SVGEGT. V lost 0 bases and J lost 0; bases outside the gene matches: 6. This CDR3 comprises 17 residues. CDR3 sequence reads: CASSYSSTGQANYGYTF. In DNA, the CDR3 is TGTGCCAGCAGTTACTCGAGTACGGGACAGGCTAACTATGGCTACACCTTC.

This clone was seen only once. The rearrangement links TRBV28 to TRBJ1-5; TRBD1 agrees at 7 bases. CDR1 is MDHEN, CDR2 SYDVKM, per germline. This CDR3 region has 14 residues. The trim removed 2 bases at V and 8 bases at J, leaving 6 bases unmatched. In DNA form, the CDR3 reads TGTGCCAGCAGTTTACAAGGGGGCCAGAAGCCCCAGCATTTT. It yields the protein CASSLQGGQKPQHF. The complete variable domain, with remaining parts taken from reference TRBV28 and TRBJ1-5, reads DVKVTQSSRYLVKRTGEKVFLECVQDMDHENMFWYRQDPGLGLRLIYFSYDVKMKEKGDIPEGYSVSREKKERFSLILESASTNQTSMYLCASSLQGGQKPQHFGDGTRLSIL.

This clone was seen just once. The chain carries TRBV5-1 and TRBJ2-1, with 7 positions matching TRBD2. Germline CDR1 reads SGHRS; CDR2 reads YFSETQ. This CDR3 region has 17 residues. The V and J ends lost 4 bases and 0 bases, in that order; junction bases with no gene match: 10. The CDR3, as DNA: TGCGCCAGCAGCCTTAACTACCGGGACTACTCCTACAATGAGCAGTTCTTC. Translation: CASSLNYRDYSYNEQFF.

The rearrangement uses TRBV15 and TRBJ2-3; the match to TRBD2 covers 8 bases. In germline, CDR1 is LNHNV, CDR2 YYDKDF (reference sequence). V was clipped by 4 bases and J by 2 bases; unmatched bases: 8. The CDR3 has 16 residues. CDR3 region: CATSIEPSGSTDTQYF. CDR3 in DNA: TGTGCCACCAGCATTGAACCTAGCGGGTCCACAGATACGCAGTATTTT.

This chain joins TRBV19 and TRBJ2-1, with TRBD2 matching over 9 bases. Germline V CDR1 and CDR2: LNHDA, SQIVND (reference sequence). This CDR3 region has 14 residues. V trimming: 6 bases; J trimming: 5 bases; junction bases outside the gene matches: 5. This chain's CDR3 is CASRREGLHNEQFF. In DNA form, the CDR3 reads TGTGCCAGTAGGCGGGAGGGCCTACACAATGAGCAGTTCTTC.

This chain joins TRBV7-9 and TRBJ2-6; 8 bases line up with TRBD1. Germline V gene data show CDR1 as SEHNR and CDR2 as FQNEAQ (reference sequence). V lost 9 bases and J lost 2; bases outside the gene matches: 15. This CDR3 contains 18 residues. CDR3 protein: CASPPTRDRFPGANVLTF. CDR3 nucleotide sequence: TGTGCCAGTCCTCCAACACGGGACAGGTTCCCTGGGGCCAACGTCCTGACTTTC.

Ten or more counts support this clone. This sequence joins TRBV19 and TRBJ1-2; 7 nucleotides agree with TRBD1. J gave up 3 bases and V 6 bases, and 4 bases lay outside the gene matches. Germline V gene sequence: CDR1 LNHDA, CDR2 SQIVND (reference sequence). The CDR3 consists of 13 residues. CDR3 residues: CASSPRGDYGYTF. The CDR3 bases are TGTGCCAGTAGCCCCAGGGGGGACTATGGCTACACCTTC.

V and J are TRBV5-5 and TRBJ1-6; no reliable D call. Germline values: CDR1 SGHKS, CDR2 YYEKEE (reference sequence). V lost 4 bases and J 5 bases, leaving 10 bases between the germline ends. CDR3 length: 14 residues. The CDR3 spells CASSIQEHNSPLHF. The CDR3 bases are TGTGCCAGCAGCATTCAGGAACATAATTCACCCCTCCACTTT.

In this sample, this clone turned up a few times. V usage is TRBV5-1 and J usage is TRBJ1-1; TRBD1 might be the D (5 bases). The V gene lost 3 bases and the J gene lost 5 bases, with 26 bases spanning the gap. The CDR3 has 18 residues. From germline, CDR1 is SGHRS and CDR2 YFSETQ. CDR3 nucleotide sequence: TGCGCCAGCAGCTCCGAATCCCACAGGCAAAGGTTAAGGACTGAAGCTTTCTTT. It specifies CASSSESHRQRLRTEAFF.

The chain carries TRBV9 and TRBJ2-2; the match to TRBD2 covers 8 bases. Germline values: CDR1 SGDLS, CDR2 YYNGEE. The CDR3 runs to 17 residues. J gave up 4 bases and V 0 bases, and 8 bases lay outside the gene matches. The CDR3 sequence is CASSVGTAGVITGELFF. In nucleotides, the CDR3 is TGTGCCAGCAGCGTAGGGACAGCGGGAGTAATCACCGGGGAGCTGTTTTTT. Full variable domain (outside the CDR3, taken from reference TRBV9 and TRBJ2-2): DSGVTQTPKHLITATGQRVTLRCSPRSGDLSVYWYQQSLDQGLQFLIQYYNGEERAKGNILERFSAQQFPDLHSELNLSSLELGDSALYFCASSVGTAGVITGELFFGEGSRLTVL.

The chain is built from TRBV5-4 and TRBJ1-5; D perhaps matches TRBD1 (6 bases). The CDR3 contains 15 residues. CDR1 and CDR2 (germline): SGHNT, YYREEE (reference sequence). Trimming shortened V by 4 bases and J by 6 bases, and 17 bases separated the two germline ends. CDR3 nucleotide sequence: TGTGCCAGCAGCCCCGGGAGGGGGACCACTCAGCCCCAGCATTTT. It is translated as CASSPGRGTTQPQHF.

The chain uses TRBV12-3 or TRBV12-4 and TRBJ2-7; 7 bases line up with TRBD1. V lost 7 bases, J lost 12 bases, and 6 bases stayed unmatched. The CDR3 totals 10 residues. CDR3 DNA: TGTGCCAGCAAACTGGACAGGTTGTACTTC. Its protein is CASKLDRLYF.

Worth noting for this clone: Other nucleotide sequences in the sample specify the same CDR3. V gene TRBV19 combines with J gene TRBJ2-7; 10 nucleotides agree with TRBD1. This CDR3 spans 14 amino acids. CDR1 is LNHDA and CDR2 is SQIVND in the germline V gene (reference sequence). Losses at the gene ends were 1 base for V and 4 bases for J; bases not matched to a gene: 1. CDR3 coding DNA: TGTGCCAGTAGTATAGGACAGGGGGCGTACGAGCAGTACTTC. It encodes CASSIGQGAYEQYF. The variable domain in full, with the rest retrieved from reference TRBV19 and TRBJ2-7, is DGGITQSPKYLFRKEGQNVTLSCEQNLNHDAMYWYRQDPGQGLRLIYYSQIVNDFQKGDIAEGYSVSREKKESFPLTVTSAQKNPTAFYLCASSIGQGAYEQYFGPGTRLTVT.

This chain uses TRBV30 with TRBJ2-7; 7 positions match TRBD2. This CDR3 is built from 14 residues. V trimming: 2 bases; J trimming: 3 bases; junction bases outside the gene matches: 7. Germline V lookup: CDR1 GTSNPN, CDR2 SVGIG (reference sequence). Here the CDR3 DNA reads TGTGCCTGGAGTAGCGGGATAGGTGTCTACGAGCAGTACTTC. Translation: CAWSSGIGVYEQYF.

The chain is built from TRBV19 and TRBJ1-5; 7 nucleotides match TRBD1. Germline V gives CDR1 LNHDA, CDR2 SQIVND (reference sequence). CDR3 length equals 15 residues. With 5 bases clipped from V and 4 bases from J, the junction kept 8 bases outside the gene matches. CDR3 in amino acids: CASSFPGQTNQPQHF. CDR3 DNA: TGTGCCAGTAGTTTCCCGGGACAGACTAATCAGCCCCAGCATTTT.

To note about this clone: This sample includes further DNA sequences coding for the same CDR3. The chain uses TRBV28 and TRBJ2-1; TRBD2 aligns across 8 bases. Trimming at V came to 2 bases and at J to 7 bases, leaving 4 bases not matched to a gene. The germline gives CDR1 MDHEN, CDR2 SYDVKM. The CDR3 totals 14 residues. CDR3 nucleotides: TGTGCCAGCAGTTTAGCGGGGGGCGGAAATGAGCAGTTCTTC. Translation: CASSLAGGGNEQFF.

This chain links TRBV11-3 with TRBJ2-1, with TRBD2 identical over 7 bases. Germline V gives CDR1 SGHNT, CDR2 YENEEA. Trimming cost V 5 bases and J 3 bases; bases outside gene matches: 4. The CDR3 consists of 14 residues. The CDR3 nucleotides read TGTGCCAGCAGCAGAGGGACTAACTACAATGAGCAGTTCTTC. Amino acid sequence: CASSRGTNYNEQFF.

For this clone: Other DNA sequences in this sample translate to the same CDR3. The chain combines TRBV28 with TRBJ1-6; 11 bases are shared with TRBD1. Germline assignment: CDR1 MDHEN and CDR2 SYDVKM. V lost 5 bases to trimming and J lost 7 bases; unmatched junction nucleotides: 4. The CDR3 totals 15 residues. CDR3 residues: CASSPGTGGNSPLHF. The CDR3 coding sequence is TGTGCCAGCAGTCCCGGGACAGGGGGGAATTCACCCCTCCACTTT.

CDR3 region: CASSSGLAGATQETQYF. CDR3 DNA sequence: TGTGCCAGCAGCTCAGGACTAGCGGGAGCTACCCAAGAGACCCAGTACTTC. The gene calls are TRBV7-6 and TRBJ2-5, with TRBD2 identical over 13 bases. J lost 1 base, V lost 4 bases, and 6 bases had no gene match. Germline V gene data show CDR1 as SGHVS and CDR2 as FNYEAQ. CDR3 size: 17 residues.